This entry concerns a single T cell receptor beta chain. Its antigen remains unidentified. The data are from a study of T-cell reconstitution after alpha-beta-depleted transplantation in children. General study points: Several patients had high TCRbeta diversity at day 60; it came from surviving recipient T cells and thymic progenitors. After transplant, at about two months, alpha-beta T cells were reportedly derived from several hundred expanded graft clones. From newly produced T cells came most of the T-cell counts and diversity one year after transplant.

The CDR3 contains 14 residues. Trimming left V 4 bases short and J 6 bases short, with 16 bases between. The germline gives CDR1 MGHRA, CDR2 YSYEKL. It was with unique molecular identifiers that the TCRbeta library was prepared. MiXCR, applied by TCRdb to the PCR reads, yields one record per CDR3 protein. The top ten clones hold about 21% of a sample with more than 75,000 distinct CDR3 sequences, 20% to 25% of them seen once. The chain is built from TRBV4-1 and TRBJ2-7; D might be TRBD2 (7 bases). The receptor was derived from a boy between 2 and 10 years old with acute lymphoblastic leukemia, due to receive a stem cell transplant. The sample consisted of PBMCs, taken before TCRalphabeta/CD19-depleted stem cell transplant. This CDR3 is CASSPTGGGGEQYF. CDR3 in DNA: TGCGCCAGCAGCCCCACGGGGGGAGGGGGCGAGCAGTACTTC.